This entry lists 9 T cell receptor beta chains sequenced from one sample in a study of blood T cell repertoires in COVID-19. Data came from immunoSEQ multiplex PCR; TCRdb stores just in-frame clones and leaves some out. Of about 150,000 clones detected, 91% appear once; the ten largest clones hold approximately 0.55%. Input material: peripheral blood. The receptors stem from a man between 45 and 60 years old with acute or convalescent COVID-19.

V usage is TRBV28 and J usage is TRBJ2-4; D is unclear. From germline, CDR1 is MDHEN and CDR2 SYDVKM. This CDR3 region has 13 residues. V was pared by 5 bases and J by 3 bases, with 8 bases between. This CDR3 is CASSTVGKNIQYF. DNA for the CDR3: TGTGCCAGCAGTACGGTCGGCAAAAACATTCAGTACTTC.

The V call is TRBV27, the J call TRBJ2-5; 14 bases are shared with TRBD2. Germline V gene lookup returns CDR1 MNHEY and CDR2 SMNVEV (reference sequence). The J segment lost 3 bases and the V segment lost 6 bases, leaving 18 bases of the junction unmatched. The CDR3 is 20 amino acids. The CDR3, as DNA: TGTGCCAGCAGGCACCGTGGGGTAGTCGGACTAGCGGGAGGTAAAGAGACCCAGTACTTC. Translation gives CASRHRGVVGLAGGKETQYF.

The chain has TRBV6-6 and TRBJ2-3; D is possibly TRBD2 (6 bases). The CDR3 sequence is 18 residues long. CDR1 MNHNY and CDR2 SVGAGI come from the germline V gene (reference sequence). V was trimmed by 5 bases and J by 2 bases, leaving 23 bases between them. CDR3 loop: CASSPLGAGTHTTDTQYF. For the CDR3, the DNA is TGTGCCAGCAGTCCCCTTGGGGCCGGGACTCATACCACAGATACGCAGTATTTT.

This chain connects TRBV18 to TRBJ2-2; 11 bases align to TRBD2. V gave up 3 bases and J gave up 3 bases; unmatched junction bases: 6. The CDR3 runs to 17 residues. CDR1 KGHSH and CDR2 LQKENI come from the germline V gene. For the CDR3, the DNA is TGTGCCAGCTCACCGTCCCTAGCGGGGGGCTACACCGGGGAGCTGTTTTTT. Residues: CASSPSLAGGYTGELFF.

CDR3 sequence (DNA): TGTGCCAGCAGTTACGGGCAGAGGCAGTTCTTC. Its protein is CASSYGQRQFF. V and J are TRBV6-5 and TRBJ2-1; no firm D call. This CDR3 spans 11 amino acids. Between the trimmed V and J ends, which lost 2 bases and 12 bases, there was a span of 8 bases. Germline CDR1 MNHEY, CDR2 SVGAGI.

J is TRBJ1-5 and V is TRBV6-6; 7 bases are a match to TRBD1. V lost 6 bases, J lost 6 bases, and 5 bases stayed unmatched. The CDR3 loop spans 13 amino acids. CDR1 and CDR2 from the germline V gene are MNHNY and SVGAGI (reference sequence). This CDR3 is CASSGQEGQPQHF. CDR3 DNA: TGTGCCAGCAGCGGACAGGAGGGTCAGCCCCAGCATTTT.

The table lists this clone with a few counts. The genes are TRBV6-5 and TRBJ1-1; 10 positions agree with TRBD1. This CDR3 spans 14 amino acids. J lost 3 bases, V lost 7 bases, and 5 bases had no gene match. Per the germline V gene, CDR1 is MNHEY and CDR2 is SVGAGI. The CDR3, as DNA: TGTGCCAGCACCCTCGGGACAGGGGACACTGAAGCTTTCTTT. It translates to CASTLGTGDTEAFF.

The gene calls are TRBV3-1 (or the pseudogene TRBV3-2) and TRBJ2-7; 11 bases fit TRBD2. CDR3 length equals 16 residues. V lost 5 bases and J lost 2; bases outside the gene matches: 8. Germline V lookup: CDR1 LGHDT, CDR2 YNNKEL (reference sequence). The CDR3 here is CASSSRGTSGPYEQYF. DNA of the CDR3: TGTGCCAGCAGCTCGCGGGGGACTAGCGGTCCCTACGAGCAGTACTTC.

CDR3 bases: TGTGCCAGCAGGGGAGGGACGGCGAACTATGGCTACACCTTC. It translates to CASRGGTANYGYTF. This chain connects TRBV28 to TRBJ1-2; tentatively, D is TRBD1 (5 bases). The CDR3 has 14 residues. Germline V gene data show CDR1 as MDHEN and CDR2 as SYDVKM. V was clipped by 6 bases and J by 2 bases, with 13 bases between them.